The clone carrying this T cell receptor (beta chain) came up a few times. The antigen remains unidentified. Trimming took 1 base from V and 0 from J, leaving 13 bases between them. This CDR3 region has 17 residues. The germline V gene has CDR1 SGHAT and CDR2 FQNNGV. The whole isolated RNA underwent reverse transcription, so sequencing captured expressed TCRB transcripts. Some clones are missing from TCRdb's copy, which holds only in-frame ones; the method was immunoSEQ multiplex PCR. The repertoire holds about 340,000 clones, with about 13% as singletons. The source of the sample is a study of beta chain features in type 1 diabetes. The study's findings and limits: Among patients with Type 1 diabetes, TCRB CDR3s were moderately but significantly shorter in every one of the four CD4+ subsets. Whatever favoring of shorter templates PCR might show would apply equally to patients and controls.

One heparinised draw, averaging approximately 120 mL, was taken per donor. The sample comprised naive CD4+ T cells from blood. The chain recombines TRBV11-2 with TRBJ2-1, with D perhaps TRBD2 (6 bases). This TCR was sampled from a woman aged 18-29 years with type 1 diabetes. CDR3 region: CASSLVTLASSYNEQFF. Written as DNA, the CDR3 is TGTGCCAGCAGCTTAGTAACACTAGCAAGCTCCTACAATGAGCAGTTCTTC.